This T cell receptor (beta chain) was recovered during a study of T cell responses to AZD1222 COVID-19 vaccine. The overall study: Investigators merged groups given second doses at roughly 4 or roughly 12 weeks.

Study-wide points: Repertoire sampling happened only post peak T cell response.

The method was immunoSEQ multiplex PCR; TCRdb's version includes in-frame clones alone and lacks a portion of them. This sample has over 110,000 clones, with roughly 90% found just once. This clone was recorded only once. Its target is unknown. This CDR3 comprises 13 residues. V lost 8 bases and J 0 bases, leaving 9 bases between the germline ends. CDR1 and CDR2 (germline): ENHRY, SYGVKD. This sequence joins TRBV10-3 and TRBJ2-3; possible D gene TRBD2, 5 bases. The TCR sequence derives from an adult in good health. The source material was peripheral blood, sampled on day 0 of AZD1222 vaccination. The CDR3 protein is CAISGGSTDTQYF. CDR3 in DNA: TGTGCCATCTCGGGCGGGAGCACAGATACGCAGTATTTT.